These 2 T cell receptor beta chains were sequenced from one sample in a study of OX40 agonist ivuxolimab in advanced cancers. Data came from immunoSEQ multiplex PCR; TCRdb stores just in-frame clones and leaves some out. The profile shows about 64,000 clones, 70% to 90% of them singletons. Sequences were derived from CD4+ or CD8+ T cells sorted from blood, sampled in a trial of the OX40 agonist ivuxolimab. The receptors here all came from an adult with an advanced solid tumor such as melanoma, head and neck, liver or kidney cancer.

The rearrangement uses TRBV5-1 and TRBJ2-1, with 9 bases lining up with TRBD1. CDR3 length equals 16 residues. The V gene's germline CDR1 is SGHRS and CDR2 YFSETQ. With V trimmed by 3 bases and J by 9 bases, 13 bases remained unmatched. DNA for the CDR3: TGCGCCAGCAGCTCAACAGGGGGCTCCGGTGTTGGTGAGCAGTTCTTC. It yields the protein CASSSTGGSGVGEQFF. The variable domain in full, with the rest retrieved from reference TRBV5-1 and TRBJ2-1, is KAGVTQTPRYLIKTRGQQVTLSCSPISGHRSVSWYQQTPGQGLQFLFEYFSETQRNKGNFPGRFSGRQFSNSRSEMNVSTLELGDSALYLCASSSTGGSGVGEQFFGPGTRLTVL.

V and J are TRBV15 and TRBJ1-5, with 8 bases fitting TRBD1. The CDR3 extends over 15 amino acids. CDR1 is LNHNV and CDR2 is YYDKDF in the germline V gene (reference sequence). V gave up 4 bases and J gave up 7 bases; unmatched junction bases: 9. CDR3 in amino acids: CATSIRTGIGQPQHF. CDR3 in DNA: TGTGCCACCAGCATACGGACAGGGATTGGCCAGCCCCAGCATTTT.